This T cell receptor beta chain was obtained from a study of T cells in Graves' hyperthyroidism and ophthalmopathy (dated by TCRdb to between 2019 and 2020). Background on the whole study: Peripheral blood was collected at initial diagnosis, before any treatment. TCR V-J signatures able to tell the groups apart were searched for in a discovery cohort of 95 to 100 patients, of whom roughly 42 had Graves' ophthalmopathy and under 65 had stable Graves' hyperthyroidism. Prospective prediction of ophthalmopathy was tested in an independent validation cohort of 18 hyperthyroidism patients and some 17 patients who later progressed to ophthalmopathy. The roughly 94 discovery patients were randomly divided into training and test sets at a 7:3 ratio. In addition, the study compared T-cell repertoires in thyroid tissue and in blood from a handful of Graves' hyperthyroidism patients. After blood sampling, hyperthyroidism patients were treated with methimazole at a starting dose of 30 mg daily, and ophthalmopathy patients were treated with high-dose intravenous methylprednisolone. The paper reports TCR Vbeta CDR3 sequencing of approximately 130 peripheral blood samples: under 45 ophthalmopathy, about 75 hyperthyroidism and 17 progressor patients. Paper-wide results and their limitations: Blood samples also contained most of the expanded thyroid clonotypes (frequency above 0.001), which suggests that blood repertoires may reflect thyroid immune responses. Ophthalmopathy was separated from stable hyperthyroidism by a 13 V-J signature model, with approximately 85% sensitivity and approximately 81% specificity obtained in cross-validation and 80%/75% obtained in testing. Sample size was not statistically predetermined, and investigators were not blinded to group allocation. In validation, the model predicted progression to ophthalmopathy with about 71% sensitivity and roughly 75% specificity, a median of approximately 6.5 months before onset.

This clonotype was observed a handful of times. The clone's antigen remains unknown. No quality values exist for individual bases; no much larger clone is one base distant. The germline V end is reduced by 6 bases and the J end by 8 bases; junction bases left unmatched: 6. From its cysteine to its phenylalanine, the CDR3 spans 13 amino acids. Only the CDR3 region is kept as DNA, spanning 39 bases read in frame from base 1. TCR beta CDR3 regions were amplified from RNA transcripts. A first-round RT-PCR of the TCR CDR3 used the HTBI primer set with the Qiagen OneStep RT-PCR kit. A second multiplex PCR round built the libraries, followed by size selection and purification. Paired-end sequencing of the libraries was performed with 100 bp reads on an Illumina HiSeq2000. Turning to the authors' computational methods: SOAPnuke was used to process the raw data, with reads discarded if the reads contained adapters or uncalled bases, had a mean Phred below 15, or lacked an exact constant-primer or identifier match. COPE v1.2.5 was used to merge the high-quality paired reads, and each unique nucleotide sequence was defined as a clonotype. Clonotypes were aligned to IMGT TRBV, TRBD and TRBJ reference segments using MiTCR v1.1. Analysis was restricted to V-J combinations with a frequency above 0.0001, which covered about 99% of repertoires. A TCS score was defined as the ratio of F50 (clonal expansion) to E x V (chaos), with BLOSUM62-based TCRdist applied between CDR3 peptides within each V-J. Welch's t-statistics and random forest reduced 514 V-J features to about 13, which were used in a naive Bayes classifier (R e1071). The public reads were quality trimmed at Q25 with fastp and then assembled into clones with MiXCR by TCRdb, keeping productive beta chains. Rows are combined by CDR3 protein, so each entry shows the most common genes and DNA. The V and J calls here are based on TCRdb, not the publication. The sample data list about 480,000 distinct CDR3 sequences, and less than 25% of these were observed just once. The ten largest clones represent around 50% of the sample.

In the ophthalmopathy patients, disease was moderately to severely active, with a Clinical Activity Score of 3 or more, a NOSPECS grade of 4 or more, and a duration of less than 3 months. Patients with uncontrolled infections, other autoimmune diseases, pregnancy or lactation were excluded. Diagnoses relied on clinical symptoms, serum thyroxine and TRAb, thyroid ultrasound and orbital computed tomography. PBMCs were separated from approximately 10 ml of fresh peripheral blood using Ficoll-Paque density gradient centrifugation. Trizol reagent was used to extract total RNA, and RNA quality was then checked on an Agilent 2100 Bioanalyzer.

The sequence derives from a woman in her sixties or seventies with Graves' ophthalmopathy. Here the chain combines TRBV12-3 or TRBV12-4 and TRBJ1-4; the central 7 bases match TRBD1. The sample was blood. CDR3 protein: CASRRTGEEKLFF. The base sequence is TGTGCCAGCAGAAGAACAGGGGAAGAAAAACTGTTTTTT.